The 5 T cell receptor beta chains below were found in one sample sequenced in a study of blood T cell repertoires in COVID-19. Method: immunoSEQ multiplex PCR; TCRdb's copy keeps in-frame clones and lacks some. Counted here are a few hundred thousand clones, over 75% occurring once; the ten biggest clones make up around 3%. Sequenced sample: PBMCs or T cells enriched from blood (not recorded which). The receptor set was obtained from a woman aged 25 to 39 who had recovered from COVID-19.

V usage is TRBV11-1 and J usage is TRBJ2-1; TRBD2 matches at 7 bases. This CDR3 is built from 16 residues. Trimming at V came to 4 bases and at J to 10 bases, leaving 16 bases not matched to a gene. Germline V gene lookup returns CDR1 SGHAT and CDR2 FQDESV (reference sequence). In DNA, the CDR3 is TGTGCCAGCAGCTCACGGACTAGGCCAAGGGGTGACGAGCAGTTCTTC. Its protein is CASSSRTRPRGDEQFF.

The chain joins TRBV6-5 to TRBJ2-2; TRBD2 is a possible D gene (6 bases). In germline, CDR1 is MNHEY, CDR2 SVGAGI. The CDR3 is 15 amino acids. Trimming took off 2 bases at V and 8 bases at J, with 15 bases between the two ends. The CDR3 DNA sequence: TGTGCCAGCAGTTACCCCGCGCGGGGCGGGGGGGAGCTGTTTTTT. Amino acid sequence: CASSYPARGGGELFF.

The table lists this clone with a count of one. The CDR3, as DNA: TGTGCCAGCAGCGTAGCAGGAGGGCGCTCTCGAGGACAGACCCAGTACTTC. It encodes CASSVAGGRSRGQTQYF. The V gene is TRBV9, the J gene TRBJ2-5, with a tentative D call TRBD2 (6 bases). The germline V and J ends were trimmed by 0 bases and 6 bases, with 21 bases remaining between them. In germline, CDR1 is SGDLS, CDR2 YYNGEE. The CDR3 is made up of 17 amino acids.

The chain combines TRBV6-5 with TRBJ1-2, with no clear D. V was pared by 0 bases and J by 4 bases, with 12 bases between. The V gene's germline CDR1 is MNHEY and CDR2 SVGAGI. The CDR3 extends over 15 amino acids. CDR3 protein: CASSYSGGRSYGYTF. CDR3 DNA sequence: TGTGCCAGCAGTTACTCTGGAGGGAGGAGCTATGGCTACACCTTC.

DNA for the CDR3: TGTGCCAGCAGTTTAATGTCTAGTGAGACCGGGGAGCTGTTTTTT. Amino acid sequence: CASSLMSSETGELFF. V and J are TRBV27 and TRBJ2-2; D is ambiguous. V was pared by 2 bases and J by 5 bases, with 12 bases between. From germline, CDR1 is MNHEY and CDR2 SMNVEV (reference sequence). The CDR3 contains 15 residues.